This note documents a single T cell receptor beta chain sequence. The antigen remains undetermined. V lost 1 base, J lost 5 bases, and 20 bases lay in between. In germline, CDR1 is GTSNPN, CDR2 SVGIG (reference sequence). The CDR3 extends over 16 amino acids. Sorting from PBMCs produced CD4+ and CD8+ T cells. This sample was taken from a study of CD8+ T cells in alopecia areata. Broader study findings: Scalp lesions, especially in alopecia totalis/universalis, had higher clonality than normal scalp. Sequenced scalp T cells also include alphabeta T cells resident in normal skin.

cDNA reverse transcribed from extracted RNA served as the sequencing template. Assay: immunoSEQ multiplex PCR; the TCRdb copy retains only in-frame clones and omits some. The sample lists roughly 150,000 clones, around 50% seen once, with less than 20% in the top ten. The TCR comes from a human donor with alopecia areata. Here the sequenced sample was CD8+ T cells sorted from blood, taken at week 0. The V gene is TRBV30, the J gene TRBJ1-2; a possible D gene is TRBD1 (5 bases). The CDR3 loop reads CAWSDGTPTGGYGYTF. CDR3 nucleotide sequence: TGTGCCTGGAGTGACGGGACGCCCACGGGGGGTTATGGCTACACCTTC.